One and the same sample provided the 2 T cell receptor beta chains below, sequenced in a study of tumor-infiltrating lymphocytes in glioblastoma multiforme. TCRB libraries came from RNA via three nested multiplex PCR rounds. TCRdb independently ran MiXCR on the multiplex PCR reads; one entry per CDR3 protein. The top ten hold approximately 50% of the sample, which has thousands of distinct CDR3 sequences, 65% to 80% seen once. The sample consisted of brain tumor tissue. These receptors were obtained from a male donor with glioblastoma.

The J gene is TRBJ2-4, the V gene TRBV11-2; 11 bases are a match to TRBD2. The trim removed 3 bases at V and 0 bases at J, leaving 4 bases unmatched. The germline V gene has CDR1 SGHAT and CDR2 FQNNGV. The CDR3 is 17 amino acids. CDR3 coding DNA: TGTGCCAGCAGCTTGGGGACTAGCGGATTAGCCAAAAACATTCAGTACTTC. Protein: CASSLGTSGLAKNIQYF.

The gene calls are TRBV20-1 and TRBJ2-1; 8 bases are a match to TRBD2. Germline V CDR1 and CDR2: DFQATT, SNEGSKA (reference sequence). V lost 0 bases and J lost 7; bases outside the gene matches: 11. The CDR3 spans 16 residues. CDR3 region: CSARDSREGGRNEQFF. The CDR3 DNA follows: TGCAGTGCTAGAGATTCGAGGGAGGGCGGGAGGAATGAGCAGTTCTTC.